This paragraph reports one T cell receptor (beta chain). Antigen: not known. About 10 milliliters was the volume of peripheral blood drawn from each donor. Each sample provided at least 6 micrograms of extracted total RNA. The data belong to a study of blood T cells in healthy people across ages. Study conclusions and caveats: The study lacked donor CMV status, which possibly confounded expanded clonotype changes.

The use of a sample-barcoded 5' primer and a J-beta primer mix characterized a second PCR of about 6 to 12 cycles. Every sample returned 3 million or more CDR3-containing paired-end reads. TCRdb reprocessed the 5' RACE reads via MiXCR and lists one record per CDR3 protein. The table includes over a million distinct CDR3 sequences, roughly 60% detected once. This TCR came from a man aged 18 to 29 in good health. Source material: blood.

The CDR3 nucleotides are TGTGCCAGCACCCTGACCCGGGACTCCTACAATGAGCAGTTCTTC. This sequence encodes CASTLTRDSYNEQFF. The rearrangement links TRBV27 to TRBJ2-1; a possible D gene is TRBD2 (5 bases). V lost 7 bases and J lost 0, with 13 bases in between. The germline V gene encodes CDR1 MNHEY and CDR2 SMNVEV (reference sequence). The CDR3 has 15 amino acids.